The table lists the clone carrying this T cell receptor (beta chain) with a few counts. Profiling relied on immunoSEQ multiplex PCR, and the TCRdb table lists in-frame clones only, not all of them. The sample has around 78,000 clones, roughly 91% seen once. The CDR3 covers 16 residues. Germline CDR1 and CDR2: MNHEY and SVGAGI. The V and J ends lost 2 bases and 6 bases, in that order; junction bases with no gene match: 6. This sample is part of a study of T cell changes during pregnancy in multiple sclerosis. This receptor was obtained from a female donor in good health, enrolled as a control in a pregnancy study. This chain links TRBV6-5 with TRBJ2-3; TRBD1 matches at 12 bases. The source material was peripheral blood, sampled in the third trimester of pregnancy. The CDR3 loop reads CASSYEGTGGRDTQYF. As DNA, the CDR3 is TGTGCCAGCAGTTACGAGGGGACAGGGGGCAGGGATACGCAGTATTTT.